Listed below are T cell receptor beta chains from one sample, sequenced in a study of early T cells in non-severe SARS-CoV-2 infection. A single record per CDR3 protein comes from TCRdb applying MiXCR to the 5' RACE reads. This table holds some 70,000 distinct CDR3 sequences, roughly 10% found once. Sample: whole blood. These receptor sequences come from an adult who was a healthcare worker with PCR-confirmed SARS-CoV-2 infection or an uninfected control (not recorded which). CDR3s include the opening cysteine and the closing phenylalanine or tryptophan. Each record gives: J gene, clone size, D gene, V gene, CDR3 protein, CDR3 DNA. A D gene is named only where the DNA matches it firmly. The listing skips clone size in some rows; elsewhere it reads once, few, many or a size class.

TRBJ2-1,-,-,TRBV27,CASSLYIAECNEQFF,TGTGCCAGCAGTTTATATATAGCGGAATGCAATGAGCAGTTCTTC
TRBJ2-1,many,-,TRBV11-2,CASSFGYNEQFF,TGTGCCAGCAGCTTTGGATACAATGAGCAGTTCTTC
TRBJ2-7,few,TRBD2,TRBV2,CASRPGLAGGYEQYF,TGTGCCAGCAGACCTGGACTAGCGGGGGGATACGAGCAGTACTTC
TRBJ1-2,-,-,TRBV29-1,CSVEQVGYGYTF,TGCAGCGTTGAGCAGGTCGGCTATGGCTACACCTTC
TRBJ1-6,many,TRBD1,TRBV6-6,CASSYLWDRNSPLHF,TGTGCCAGCAGTTACCTCTGGGACAGGAACTCACCCCTCCACTTT
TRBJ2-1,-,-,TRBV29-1,CSVVLASNEQFF,TGCAGCGTTGTACTTGCGAGTAATGAGCAGTTCTTC
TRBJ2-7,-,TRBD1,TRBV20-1,CSASPRTGVYEQYF,TGCAGTGCTTCCCCGAGGACAGGCGTGTACGAGCAGTACTTC
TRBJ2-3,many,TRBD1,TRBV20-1,CSARGGDRAFTDTQYF,TGCAGTGCTAGAGGTGGCGACAGGGCTTTCACAGATACGCAGTATTTT
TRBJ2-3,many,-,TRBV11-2,CASALAITDTQYF,TGTGCCAGCGCGCTAGCGATCACAGATACGCAGTATTTT
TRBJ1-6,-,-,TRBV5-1,CASTPTTPNSPLHF,TGCGCCAGCACCCCGACAACCCCAAATTCACCCCTCCACTTT
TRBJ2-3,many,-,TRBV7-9,CASSRIEEDTQYF,TGTGCCAGCAGCCGGATAGAGGAAGATACGCAGTATTTT
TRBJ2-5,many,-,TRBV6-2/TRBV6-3,CASSSGRETQYF,TGTGCCAGCAGTAGCGGTCGAGAGACCCAGTACTTC
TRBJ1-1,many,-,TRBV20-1,CSASHMNTEAFF,TGCAGTGCTAGCCACATGAACACTGAAGCTTTCTTT
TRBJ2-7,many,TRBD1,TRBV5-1,CASSGSRGLFDEQYF,TGCGCCAGCAGCGGAAGCAGGGGGCTTTTCGACGAGCAGTACTTC
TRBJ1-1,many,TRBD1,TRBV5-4,CASSSQGVKSTEAFF,TGTGCCAGCAGCTCACAGGGGGTAAAGAGCACTGAAGCTTTCTTT
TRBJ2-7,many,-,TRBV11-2,CASSFQGVGQYF,TGTGCCAGCAGCTTCCAGGGCGTTGGGCAGTACTTC
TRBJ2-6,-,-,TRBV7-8,CASSLAVTSGANVLTF,TGTGCCAGCAGCTTGGCCGTAACCTCTGGGGCCAACGTCCTGACTTTC
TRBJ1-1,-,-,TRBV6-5,CATQARTEAFF,TGTGCCACACAGGCGAGGACTGAAGCTTTCTTT
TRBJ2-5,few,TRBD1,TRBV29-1,CSVQGLETQYF,TGCAGCGTACAGGGGCTTGAGACCCAGTACTTC
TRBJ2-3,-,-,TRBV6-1,CASSELFTDTQYF,TGTGCCAGCAGTGAACTTTTTACAGATACGCAGTATTTT
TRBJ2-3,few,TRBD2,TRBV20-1,CSARAPGGVGDTQYF,TGCAGTGCTAGAGCTCCGGGAGGGGTCGGGGATACGCAGTATTTT
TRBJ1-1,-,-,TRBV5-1,CASSPTANTEAFF,TGCGCCAGCAGCCCGACCGCGAACACTGAAGCTTTCTTT
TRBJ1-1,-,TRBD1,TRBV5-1,CASSLVPGGDTEAFF,TGCGCCAGCAGCTTGGTCCCAGGGGGGGACACTGAAGCTTTCTTT
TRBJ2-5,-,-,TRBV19,CASSGRPKETQYF,TGTGCCAGTAGTGGGCGGCCCAAAGAGACCCAGTACTTC
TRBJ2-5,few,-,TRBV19,CASSIQHRETQYF,TGTGCCAGTAGTATCCAACACCGAGAGACCCAGTACTTC
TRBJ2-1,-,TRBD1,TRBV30,CAWDRATYNEQFF,TGTGCCTGGGACAGGGCGACCTACAATGAGCAGTTCTTC
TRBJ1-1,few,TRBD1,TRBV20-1,CSARPRQGAQGLDAFF,TGCAGTGCTAGGCCAAGACAGGGGGCGCAAGGATTGGATGCTTTCTTT
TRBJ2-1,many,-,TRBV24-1,CATSKADGVANPNNEQFF,TGTGCCACCAGTAAGGCGGACGGGGTCGCCAATCCCAACAATGAGCAGTTCTTC
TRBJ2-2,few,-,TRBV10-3,CAISGVLDTGELFF,TGTGCCATCAGTGGGGTTTTGGACACCGGGGAGCTGTTTTTT
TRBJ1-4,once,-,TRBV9,CASSVARGSGEKLFF,TGTGCCAGCAGCGTAGCCCGCGGATCCGGAGAAAAACTGTTTTTT
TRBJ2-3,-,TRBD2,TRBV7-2,CASSLGGLASTDTQYF,TGTGCCAGCAGCTTAGGGGGACTAGCGAGCACAGATACGCAGTATTTT
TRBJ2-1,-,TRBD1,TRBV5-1,CASRDRGPHEQFF,TGCGCCAGCCGGGACAGGGGGCCCCATGAGCAGTTCTTC
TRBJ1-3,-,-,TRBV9,CASSGGLQKDTIYF,TGTGCCAGCAGCGGAGGCCTCCAGAAGGACACCATATATTTT
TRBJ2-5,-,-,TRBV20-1,CSAPRASQETQYF,TGCAGTGCCCCTCGGGCCAGCCAAGAGACCCAGTACTTC
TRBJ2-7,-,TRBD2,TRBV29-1,CSVFGRPPYEQYF,TGCAGCGTTTTCGGGAGGCCCCCCTACGAGCAGTACTTC
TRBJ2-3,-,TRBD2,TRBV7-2,CASSRLAGRRTDTQYF,TGTGCCAGCAGCAGGCTAGCGGGGCGGCGGACAGATACGCAGTATTTT